These T cell receptor beta chains were read from a single sample in a study of T-cell memory formation after mild COVID-19. TCRdb ran MiXCR on the 5' RACE reads and lists one entry per CDR3 protein. The table lists around 60,000 distinct CDR3 sequences, 8% to 10% of them singletons. Sequencing used PBMCs or a T cell subset sorted from them (not recorded which). The receptors derive from a man younger than 35 who had mild COVID-19 (a few samples of this study predate the infection). Cell type and time point are not known. CDR3s include the opening cysteine and the closing phenylalanine or tryptophan. The order of the fields is J gene, D gene, clone size, V gene, CDR3 protein, CDR3 DNA. A D gene is named only where the DNA matches it firmly. Part of the rows lack a size; the others show once, few, many or a class for expanded clones.

TRBJ2-1	-	-	TRBV7-8	CASSPTRVEFNEQFF	TGTGCCAGCAGCCCAACACGGGTGGAGTTCAATGAGCAGTTCTTC
TRBJ2-1	TRBD2	-	TRBV5-1	CASSSGTSGGAIDEQFF	TGCGCCAGCAGCTCCGGGACTAGCGGGGGGGCCATCGATGAGCAGTTCTTC
TRBJ1-2	-	-	TRBV12-3/TRBV12-4	CARSINTGFGYTF	TGTGCCAGAAGCATCAACACAGGGTTCGGCTACACCTTC
TRBJ2-1	-	few	TRBV6-2/TRBV6-3	CASSLTSFGEQFF	TGTGCCAGCAGCTTAACTAGTTTCGGTGAGCAGTTCTTC
TRBJ2-5	-	many	TRBV5-1	CACSRGLYQETQYF	TGCGCCTGCTCACGGGGGCTATACCAAGAGACCCAGTACTTC
TRBJ1-1	-	-	TRBV9	CASSAGPGGAGEAFF	TGTGCCAGCAGCGCCGGGCCCGGGGGCGCGGGGGAAGCTTTCTTT
TRBJ2-5	-	few	TRBV24-1	CATSDFPSPHRETQYF	TGTGCCACCAGTGATTTCCCAAGCCCCCATCGGGAGACCCAGTACTTC
TRBJ2-3	TRBD1	-	TRBV5-1	CASSLARGPYTQYF	TGCGCCAGCAGCTTGGCCAGGGGGCCTTATACGCAGTATTTT
TRBJ2-7	-	-	TRBV4-1	CASSQDETSSYEQYF	TGCGCCAGCAGCCAAGATGAAACTAGCTCCTACGAGCAGTACTTC
TRBJ1-1	-	-	TRBV20-1	CSAATGSTEAFF	TGCAGTGCTGCTACAGGGTCCACTGAAGCTTTCTTT
TRBJ2-5	TRBD2	-	TRBV5-1	CASSLAERGAAQYF	TGCGCCAGCAGCTTGGCGGAGCGGGGGGCTGCCCAGTACTTC
TRBJ2-7	-	-	TRBV18	CASSRRQATYEQYF	TGTGCCAGCTCAAGGCGACAGGCAACCTACGAGCAGTACTTC
TRBJ1-2	-	-	TRBV7-2	CASSLGDWTVYGYTF	TGTGCCAGCAGCTTAGGCGATTGGACAGTCTATGGCTACACCTTC
TRBJ1-1	-	-	TRBV7-8	CASSLDRRREAFF	TGTGCCAGCAGCTTAGATCGAAGACGTGAAGCTTTCTTT
TRBJ2-4	-	-	TRBV6-5	CASRVGAPAKNIQYF	TGTGCCAGCAGAGTTGGGGCGCCGGCCAAAAACATTCAGTACTTC
TRBJ2-4	-	-	TRBV29-1	CSVEIGERVYF	TGCAGCGTTGAAATCGGGGAACGGGTGTACTTC
TRBJ2-7	-	few	TRBV5-1	CASRWGLGYEQYF	TGCGCCAGCAGATGGGGACTTGGTTACGAGCAGTACTTC
TRBJ1-6	-	few	TRBV4-3	CASSQDTGSELSLHF	TGCGCCAGCAGCCAAGATACGGGCTCCGAGCTTTCCCTCCACTTT
TRBJ2-3	-	few	TRBV6-5	CASSYPSTDTQYF	TGTGCCAGCAGTTATCCTAGCACAGATACGCAGTATTTT
TRBJ2-2	-	few	TRBV11-2	CASSLLETGELFF	TGTGCCAGCAGCTTACTTGAGACCGGGGAGCTGTTTTTT
TRBJ1-3	-	few	TRBV5-1	CASSLVTGLNTIYF	TGCGCCAGCAGCTTGGTAACAGGACTAAACACCATATATTTT
TRBJ1-1	-	-	TRBV20-1	CSASRGESTEAFF	TGCAGTGCCAGTCGGGGGGAGAGCACTGAAGCTTTCTTT
TRBJ1-6	-	few	TRBV5-1	CASSLTGSYNSPLHF	TGCGCCAGCAGCTTGACGGGGTCCTATAATTCACCCCTCCACTTT